The 21 T cell receptor beta chains presented below share a single source sample, sequenced in a study of OX40 agonist ivuxolimab in advanced cancers. Using immunoSEQ multiplex PCR, the repertoire was profiled, and TCRdb retains in-frame clones only, with some absent. The table records tens of thousands of clones, roughly 89% of them present only once. The sequences come from CD4+ or CD8+ T cells sorted from blood, collected in a trial of the OX40 agonist ivuxolimab. The source of these receptors is an adult with an advanced solid tumor such as melanoma, head and neck, liver or kidney cancer.

This clone showed up just once. This chain connects TRBV5-1 to TRBJ1-1; D uncertain. This CDR3 spans 16 amino acids. Germline CDR1 is SGHRS and CDR2 is YFSETQ. V was clipped by 5 bases and J by 1 base, with 18 bases between them. As DNA, the CDR3 is TGCGCCAGCAGTGAAGCGGGAGCGTCACGGAACACTGAAGCTTTCTTT. Residues: CASSEAGASRNTEAFF.

V is TRBV19 and J is TRBJ2-7; 9 positions agree with TRBD1. Germline-derived CDR1 and CDR2 are LNHDA and SQIVND (reference sequence). The CDR3 runs 15 residues. Trimming at V came to 6 bases and at J to 2 bases, leaving 8 bases not matched to a gene. For the CDR3, the DNA is TGTGCCAGTAGGAGTATGACAGGGGGACCCTACGAGCAGTACTTC. Residues: CASRSMTGGPYEQYF.

The chain employs TRBV28 and TRBJ1-2, with 9 bases that match TRBD1. Germline assignment: CDR1 MDHEN and CDR2 SYDVKM. The CDR3 spans 14 residues. The junction had 7 bases not matched to a gene; V was cut back by 7 bases and J by 4 bases. The CDR3 DNA reads TGTGCCAGCAACTCGGGGACAGGGATCTATGGCTACACCTTC. Amino acids: CASNSGTGIYGYTF.

The gene calls are TRBV7-3 and TRBJ1-2, with TRBD1 identical over 7 bases. Trimming took 4 bases from V and 5 from J; bases not matched to a gene: 4. The CDR3 totals 13 residues. Germline CDR1 and CDR2: SGHTA and FQGTGA. The CDR3 coding sequence is TGTGCCAGCAGCTACGGGGGACAGTATGGCTACACCTTC. Translated, it gives CASSYGGQYGYTF.

The gene calls are TRBV10-1 and TRBJ2-3; D perhaps matches TRBD1 (5 bases). V dropped 6 bases and J dropped 0 bases, with 13 bases sitting between them. The CDR3 contains 15 residues. CDR1 is WNHNN and CDR2 is SYGVQD in the germline V gene (reference sequence). The CDR3 reads CASSGHLSSTDTQYF. The CDR3 DNA sequence: TGCGCCAGCAGCGGACATCTGTCTAGCACAGATACGCAGTATTTT.

V and J are TRBV11-2 and TRBJ2-7; unclear D gene. Trimming left V 2 bases short and J 4 bases short, with 6 bases between. Germline V lookup: CDR1 SGHAT, CDR2 FQNNGV. There are 12 residues in the CDR3. The CDR3 nucleotides are TGTGCCAGCAGCTTAATCGGGTACGAGCAGTACTTC. Amino acids: CASSLIGYEQYF.

V and J are TRBV7-2 and TRBJ2-5; D remains ambiguous. CDR1 is SGHTA and CDR2 is FQGNSA in the germline V gene. V was pared by 2 bases and J by 1 base, with 8 bases between. The CDR3 is 14 residues long. As DNA, the CDR3 is TGTGCCAGCAGCTTAATCCATACCCAAGAGACCCAGTACTTC. Protein: CASSLIHTQETQYF.

The V call is TRBV19, the J call TRBJ1-5, with D perhaps TRBD1 (6 bases). The CDR3 extends over 15 amino acids. V was pared by 1 base and J by 3 bases, with 10 bases between. The germline gives CDR1 LNHDA, CDR2 SQIVND (reference sequence). The CDR3 here is CASSIVGAANQPQHF. CDR3 coding DNA: TGTGCCAGTAGTATAGTGGGGGCCGCCAATCAGCCCCAGCATTTT. Variable domain in full (rest from reference TRBV19 and TRBJ1-5): DGGITQSPKYLFRKEGQNVTLSCEQNLNHDAMYWYRQDPGQGLRLIYYSQIVNDFQKGDIAEGYSVSREKKESFPLTVTSAQKNPTAFYLCASSIVGAANQPQHFGDGTRLSIL.

Written as DNA, the CDR3 is TGTGCCAGCTCACCTGAGGGGGGAGAGACCCAGTACTTC. Protein: CASSPEGGETQYF. The chain carries TRBV18 and TRBJ2-5; TRBD1 or TRBD2 may be the D gene (6 bases each). Trimming removed 3 bases from V and 4 bases from J, with 9 bases in between. This CDR3 contains 13 residues. Germline CDR1 and CDR2: KGHSH and LQKENI.

This chain joins TRBV11-2 and TRBJ1-1; D possibly corresponds to TRBD1 (5 bases). This CDR3 contains 15 residues. V shed 5 bases and J shed 3 bases, with 16 bases lying between them. From germline, CDR1 is SGHAT and CDR2 FQNNGV. Here the CDR3 reads CASSLPGGGDTEAFF. In DNA, the CDR3 is TGTGCCAGCAGCCTCCCCGGCGGAGGGGACACTGAAGCTTTCTTT.

This clone appeared a single time. The genes are TRBV19 and TRBJ2-7; D assignment may be TRBD1 or TRBD2 (5 bases each). CDR3 length: 18 amino acids. CDR1 is LNHDA, CDR2 SQIVND, per germline (reference sequence). Trimming stripped 3 bases from V and 6 bases from J, with 27 bases between. The DNA of the CDR3 is TGTGCCAGTAGTATTCTATCCCCCGAGACAGCGCCGAGGGGCGAGCAGTACTTC. This codes for CASSILSPETAPRGEQYF. Complete variable domain (other parts from reference TRBV19 and TRBJ2-7): DGGITQSPKYLFRKEGQNVTLSCEQNLNHDAMYWYRQDPGQGLRLIYYSQIVNDFQKGDIAEGYSVSREKKESFPLTVTSAQKNPTAFYLCASSILSPETAPRGEQYFGPGTRLTVT.

The genes are TRBV4-1 and TRBJ2-1, with 10 bases identical to TRBD2. Germline V gives CDR1 MGHRA, CDR2 YSYEKL. Trimming cost V 3 bases and J 3 bases; bases outside gene matches: 8. This CDR3 is built from 17 residues. The CDR3 bases are TGCGCCAGCAGCCATGGCCTAGCGGGAGTGGTCTACAATGAGCAGTTCTTC. The encoded protein is CASSHGLAGVVYNEQFF.

The rearrangement joins TRBV27 to TRBJ2-1, with 10 positions matching TRBD2. Looked up from germline, CDR1 is MNHEY and CDR2 is SMNVEV (reference sequence). The CDR3 totals 15 residues. Trimming cost V 5 bases and J 4 bases; bases outside gene matches: 5. The CDR3 DNA sequence: TGTGCCAGCAGTCCCGGGACTAGCGCTTACAATGAGCAGTTCTTC. This gives the protein CASSPGTSAYNEQFF.

V and J are TRBV28 and TRBJ2-2; 10 nucleotides line up with TRBD1. Germline values: CDR1 MDHEN, CDR2 SYDVKM. V shed 5 bases, J shed 6 bases, and the junction held 12 bases outside the gene matches. This CDR3 contains 17 residues. DNA of the CDR3: TGTGCCAGCAGTACTTTGGTGGGACAGGGGTGGGCCGGGGAGCTGTTTTTT. Protein product: CASSTLVGQGWAGELFF. The variable domain in full, completed from reference TRBV28 and TRBJ2-2, reads DVKVTQSSRYLVKRTGEKVFLECVQDMDHENMFWYRQDPGLGLRLIYFSYDVKMKEKGDIPEGYSVSREKKERFSLILESASTNQTSMYLCASSTLVGQGWAGELFFGEGSRLTVL.

The V and J genes are TRBV7-9 and TRBJ1-6; TRBD1 is a possible D gene (5 bases). Trimming left V 5 bases short and J 10 bases short, with 18 bases between. Germline-derived CDR1 and CDR2 are SEHNR and FQNEAQ (reference sequence). CDR3 length: 15 amino acids. CDR3 nucleotide sequence: TGTGCCAGCAGCCGGGACTCTGGACTATCCTCACCCCTCCACTTT. Its translation: CASSRDSGLSSPLHF.

On this clone: Other DNA sequences of this sample code for an identical CDR3. The rearrangement links TRBV27 to TRBJ2-7, with D possibly TRBD2 on 5 matching bases. CDR1 and CDR2 (germline): MNHEY, SMNVEV (reference sequence). The V end was cut by 5 bases, the J end by 0 bases, with 8 bases between. The CDR3 totals 13 residues. The CDR3 bases are TGTGCCAGCAGTCAAGGGAGCTCCTACGAGCAGTACTTC. Translated, it gives CASSQGSSYEQYF.

The chain employs TRBV5-4 and TRBJ2-7, with D unclear. V was pared by 2 bases and J by 2 bases, with 11 bases between. In germline, CDR1 is SGHNT, CDR2 YYREEE (reference sequence). The CDR3 is 14 residues long. The chain's CDR3 is CASSFSAEPYEQYF. The CDR3 DNA reads TGTGCCAGCAGCTTCTCGGCAGAGCCCTACGAGCAGTACTTC. The complete variable domain, with remaining parts taken from reference TRBV5-4 and TRBJ2-7, reads ETGVTQSPTHLIKTRGQQVTLRCSSQSGHNTVSWYQQALGQGPQFIFQYYREEENGRGNFPPRFSGLQFPNYSSELNVNALELDDSALYLCASSFSAEPYEQYFGPGTRLTVT.

This chain uses TRBV4-1 with TRBJ2-7, with D perhaps being TRBD1 or TRBD2 (6 bases each). CDR1 MGHRA and CDR2 YSYEKL come from the germline V gene. The CDR3 has 15 amino acids. The germline V and J ends were trimmed by 3 bases and 3 bases, with 15 bases remaining between them. CDR3 coding DNA: TGCGCCAGCAGCCACGCCTTCGGGGGCTACTACGAGCAGTACTTC. Encoded protein: CASSHAFGGYYEQYF.

This chain connects TRBV11-2 to TRBJ1-2, with D perhaps TRBD1 (6 bases). CDR3 length: 15 amino acids. Germline CDR1 reads SGHAT; CDR2 reads FQNNGV. Trimming removed 3 bases at V and 2 bases at J, with 13 bases between. The CDR3 here is CASSFLGGENYGYTF. CDR3 nucleotide sequence: TGTGCCAGCAGCTTCCTGGGGGGCGAAAACTATGGCTACACCTTC.

The chain has TRBV4-1 and TRBJ2-7; D is ambiguous. The CDR3 runs 13 residues. With 1 base removed from V and 3 bases from J, the gap between germline ends came to 7 bases. The germline gives CDR1 MGHRA, CDR2 YSYEKL. This CDR3 reads CASSQVVGYEQYF. CDR3 coding DNA: TGCGCCAGCAGCCAAGTCGTGGGCTACGAGCAGTACTTC.

The CDR3 spells CASSAGQGAYEQYF. The CDR3 DNA reads as TGTGCCAGCAGCGCGGGACAGGGGGCGTACGAGCAGTACTTC. This chain uses TRBV7-3 with TRBJ2-7, with 12 bases that match TRBD1. The CDR3 extends over 14 amino acids. The V segment lost 5 bases and the J segment 4 bases; nucleotides outside the gene matches: 3. Per germline, CDR1 SGHTA and CDR2 FQGTGA. Based on the CDR3 plus reference TRBV7-3 and TRBJ2-7, the full variable domain is GAGVSQTPSNKVTEKGKYVELRCDPISGHTALYWYRQSLGQGPEFLIYFQGTGAADDSGLPNDRFFAVRPEGSVSTLKIQRTERGDSAVYLCASSAGQGAYEQYFGPGTRLTVT.